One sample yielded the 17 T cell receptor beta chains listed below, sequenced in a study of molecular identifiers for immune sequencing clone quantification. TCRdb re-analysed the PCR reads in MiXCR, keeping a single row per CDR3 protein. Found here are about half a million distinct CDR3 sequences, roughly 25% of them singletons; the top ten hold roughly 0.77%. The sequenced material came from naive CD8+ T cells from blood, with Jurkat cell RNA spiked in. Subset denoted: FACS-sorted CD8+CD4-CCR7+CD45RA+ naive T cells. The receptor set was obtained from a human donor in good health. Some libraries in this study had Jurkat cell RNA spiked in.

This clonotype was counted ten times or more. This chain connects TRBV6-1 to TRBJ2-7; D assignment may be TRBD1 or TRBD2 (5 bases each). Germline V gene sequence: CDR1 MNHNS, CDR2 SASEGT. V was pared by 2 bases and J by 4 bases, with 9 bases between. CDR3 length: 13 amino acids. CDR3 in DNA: TGTGCCAGCAGTGAAAGCGGACAATACGAGCAGTACTTC. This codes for CASSESGQYEQYF.

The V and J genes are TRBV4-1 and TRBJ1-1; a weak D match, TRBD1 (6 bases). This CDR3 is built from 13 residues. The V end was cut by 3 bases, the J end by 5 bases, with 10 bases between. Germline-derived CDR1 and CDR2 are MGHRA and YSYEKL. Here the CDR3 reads CASSHADRTEAFF. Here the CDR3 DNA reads TGCGCCAGCAGCCACGCGGACAGAACTGAAGCTTTCTTT.

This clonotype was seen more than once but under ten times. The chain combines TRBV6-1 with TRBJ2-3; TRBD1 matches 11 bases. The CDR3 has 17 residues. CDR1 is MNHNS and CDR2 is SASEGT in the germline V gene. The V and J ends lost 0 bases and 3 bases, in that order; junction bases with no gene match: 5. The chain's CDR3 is CASSEAWTGGLTDTQYF. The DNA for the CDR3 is TGTGCCAGCAGTGAAGCATGGACAGGGGGCTTGACAGATACGCAGTATTTT.

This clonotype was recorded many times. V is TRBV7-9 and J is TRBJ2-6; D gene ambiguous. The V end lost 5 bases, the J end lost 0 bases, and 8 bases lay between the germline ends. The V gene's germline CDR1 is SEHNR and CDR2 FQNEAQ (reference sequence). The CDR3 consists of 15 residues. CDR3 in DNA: TGTGCCAGCAGCCCCCCGGACTCTGGGGCCAACGTCCTGACTTTC. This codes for CASSPPDSGANVLTF.

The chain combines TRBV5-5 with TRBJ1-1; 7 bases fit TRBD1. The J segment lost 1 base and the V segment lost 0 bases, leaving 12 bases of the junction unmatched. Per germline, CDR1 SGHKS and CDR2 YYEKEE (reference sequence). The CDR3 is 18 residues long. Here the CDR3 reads CASSLVFLQGGPNTEAFF. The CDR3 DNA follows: TGTGCCAGCAGCTTGGTTTTCCTCCAGGGGGGACCGAACACTGAAGCTTTCTTT.

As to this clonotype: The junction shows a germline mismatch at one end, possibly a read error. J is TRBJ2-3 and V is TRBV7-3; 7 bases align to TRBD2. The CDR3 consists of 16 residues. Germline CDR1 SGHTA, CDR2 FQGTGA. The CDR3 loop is CACSPIVAGSTDTQYF. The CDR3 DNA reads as TGTGCCTGCAGCCCAATCGTAGCGGGTAGCACAGATACGCAGTATTTT.

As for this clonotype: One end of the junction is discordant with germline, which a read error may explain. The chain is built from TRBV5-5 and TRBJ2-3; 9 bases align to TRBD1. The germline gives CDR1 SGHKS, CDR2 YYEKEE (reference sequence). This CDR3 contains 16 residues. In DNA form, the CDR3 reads TGTGCCAGCAGCCTACAGACAGGGGGTGGCACAGGTACGCGGTGTTTT. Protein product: CASSLQTGGGTGTRCF.

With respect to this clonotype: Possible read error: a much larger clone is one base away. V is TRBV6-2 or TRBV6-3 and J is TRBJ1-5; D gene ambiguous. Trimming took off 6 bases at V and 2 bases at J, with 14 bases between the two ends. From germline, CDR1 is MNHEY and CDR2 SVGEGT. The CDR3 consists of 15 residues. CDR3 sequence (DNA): TGTGCCAGCAGACCGGCCGGCATTCGCAATCAGCCCCAGCATTTT. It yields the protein CASRPAGIRNQPQHF.

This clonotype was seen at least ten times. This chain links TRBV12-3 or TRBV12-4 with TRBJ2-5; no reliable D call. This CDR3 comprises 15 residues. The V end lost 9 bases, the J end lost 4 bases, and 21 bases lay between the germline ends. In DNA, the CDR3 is TGTGCCAGTTCGACATATAGGCTCCAGCGAGAGACCCAGTACTTC. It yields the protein CASSTYRLQRETQYF.

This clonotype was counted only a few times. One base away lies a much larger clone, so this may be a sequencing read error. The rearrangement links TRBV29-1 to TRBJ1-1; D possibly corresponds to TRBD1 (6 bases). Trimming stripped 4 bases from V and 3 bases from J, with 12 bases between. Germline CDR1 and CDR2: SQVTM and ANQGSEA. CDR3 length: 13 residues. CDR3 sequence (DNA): TGCAGCGTTGTCGGGGACAAGCACACTGAAGCTTTCTTT. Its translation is CSVVGDKHTEAFF. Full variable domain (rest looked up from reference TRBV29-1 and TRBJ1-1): SAVISQKPSRDICQRGTSLTIQCQVDSQVTMMFWYRQQPGQSLTLIATANQGSEATYESGFVIDKFPISRPNLTFSTLTVSNMSPEDSSIYLCSVVGDKHTEAFFGQGTRLTVV.

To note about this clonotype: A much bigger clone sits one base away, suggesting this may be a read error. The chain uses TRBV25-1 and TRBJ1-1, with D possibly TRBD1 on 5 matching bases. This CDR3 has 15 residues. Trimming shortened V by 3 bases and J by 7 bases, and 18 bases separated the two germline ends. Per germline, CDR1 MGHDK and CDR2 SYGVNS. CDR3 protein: CASSDRGRNLGEAFF. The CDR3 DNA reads TGTGCCAGCAGTGATAGGGGCAGGAATTTAGGTGAAGCTTTCTTT.

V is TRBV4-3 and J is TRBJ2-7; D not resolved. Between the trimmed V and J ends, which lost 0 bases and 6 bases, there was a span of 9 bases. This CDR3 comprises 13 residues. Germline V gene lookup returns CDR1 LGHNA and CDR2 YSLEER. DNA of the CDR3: TGCGCCAGCAGCCAAGATTTAGGGTTCGAGCAGTACTTC. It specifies CASSQDLGFEQYF.

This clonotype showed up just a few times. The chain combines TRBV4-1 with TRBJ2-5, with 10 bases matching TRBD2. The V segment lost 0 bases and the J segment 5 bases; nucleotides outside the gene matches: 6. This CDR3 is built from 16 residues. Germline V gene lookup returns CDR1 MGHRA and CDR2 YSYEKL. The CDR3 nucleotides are TGCGCCAGCAGCCAAGAAAGCGGGGGGGCCCTTGAGACCCAGTACTTC. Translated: CASSQESGGALETQYF.

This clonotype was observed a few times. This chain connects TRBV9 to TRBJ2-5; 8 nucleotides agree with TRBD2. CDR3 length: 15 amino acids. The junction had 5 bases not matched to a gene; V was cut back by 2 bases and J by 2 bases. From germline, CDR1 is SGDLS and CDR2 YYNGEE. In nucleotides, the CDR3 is TGTGCCAGCAGCGTGTCCACGGGGGGGCAAGAGACCCAGTACTTC. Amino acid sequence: CASSVSTGGQETQYF.

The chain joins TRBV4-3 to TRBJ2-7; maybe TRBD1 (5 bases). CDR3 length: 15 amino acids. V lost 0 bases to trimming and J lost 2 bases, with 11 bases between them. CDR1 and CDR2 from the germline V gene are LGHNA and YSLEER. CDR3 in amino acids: CASSQDVRGAYEQYF. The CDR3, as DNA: TGCGCCAGCAGCCAAGATGTAAGGGGCGCCTACGAGCAGTACTTC.

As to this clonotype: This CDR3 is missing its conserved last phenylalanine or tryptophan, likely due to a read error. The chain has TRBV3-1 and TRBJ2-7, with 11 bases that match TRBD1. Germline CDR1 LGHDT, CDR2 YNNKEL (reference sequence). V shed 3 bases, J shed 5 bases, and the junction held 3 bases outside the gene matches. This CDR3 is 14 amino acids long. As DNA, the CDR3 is TGTGCCAGCAGCCACGGGGACAGGGGGGACGAGCAGTACCTC. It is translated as CASSHGDRGDEQYL.

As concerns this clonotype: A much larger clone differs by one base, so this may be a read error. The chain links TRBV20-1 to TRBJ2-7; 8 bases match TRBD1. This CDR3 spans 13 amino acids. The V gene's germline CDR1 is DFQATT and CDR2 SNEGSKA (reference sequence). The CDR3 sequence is CSARDRVPYEQHF. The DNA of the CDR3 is TGCAGTGCTAGGGACAGGGTACCCTACGAGCAGCACTTC.